The TCR beta chain under discussion was sequenced for a study of blood T cell repertoires in COVID-19. Source study methods: Nucleated cell number was recorded as an estimate derived from reference gene primer amplification. Data came from immunoSEQ multiplex PCR; TCRdb stores just in-frame clones and leaves some out. That table gives V, J and clone size, and the DNA gave D and trimming. The sample shows roughly 300,000 clones, 80% to 90% of them seen only once. The CDR3 covers 14 residues. Germline assignment: CDR1 SGHTA and CDR2 FQGTGA. J lost 4 bases, V lost 6 bases, and 4 bases had no gene match. Sequencing was performed on PBMCs or T cells enriched from blood (not recorded which). This TCR was sampled from a woman under 40 who had recovered from COVID-19. The rearrangement uses TRBV7-3 and TRBJ2-7; 12 positions match TRBD2. For the CDR3, the DNA is TGTGCCAGCAGTCTAGCGGGGGGGCCGTACGAGCAGTACTTC. This codes for CASSLAGGPYEQYF.